Listed below are T cell receptor beta chains from one sample, sequenced in a study of cytomegalovirus exposure and HLA in healthy donors. The repertoire was sequenced with immunoSEQ multiplex PCR; TCRdb's copy has only in-frame clones and lacks some. The sample consists of roughly 150,000 clones, around 9.6% of them appearing once. The specimen was PBMCs. Receptors were obtained from a male donor in good health and CMV-seronegative. CDR3s include the opening cysteine and the closing phenylalanine or tryptophan. D genes are given only for firm matches. Clone size, where shown, is once, few, many, or a class for clones that have expanded.

D gene: TRBD1; clone size: .; J gene: TRBJ1-2; V gene: TRBV7-9; CDR3 protein: CASSWTGSPVFNYGYTF; CDR3 DNA: TGTGCCAGCAGCTGGACAGGGTCACCCGTTTTCAACTATGGCTACACCTTC
D gene: .; clone size: few; J gene: TRBJ2-7; V gene: TRBV7-9; CDR3 protein: CASSLGPLYEQYF; CDR3 DNA: TGTGCCAGCAGCTTAGGGCCGCTCTACGAGCAGTACTTC
D gene: TRBD1; clone size: few; J gene: TRBJ1-2; V gene: TRBV2; CDR3 protein: CASTPLLGTGGYGYTF; CDR3 DNA: TGTGCCAGCACCCCACTTTTGGGGACAGGGGGATATGGCTACACCTTC
D gene: .; clone size: few; J gene: TRBJ2-7; V gene: TRBV19; CDR3 protein: CASSPSHRTSYEQYF; CDR3 DNA: TGTGCCAGTAGTCCGTCCCACAGGACGAGCTACGAGCAGTACTTC
D gene: TRBD1; clone size: .; J gene: TRBJ2-5; V gene: TRBV28; CDR3 protein: CASSPGLGQGYWETQYF; CDR3 DNA: TGTGCCAGCAGCCCGGGGCTGGGACAGGGGTACTGGGAGACCCAGTACTTC
D gene: .; clone size: .; J gene: TRBJ2-7; V gene: TRBV29-1; CDR3 protein: CSVVGGTHEQYF; CDR3 DNA: TGCAGCGTTGTTGGAGGTACCCACGAGCAGTACTTC
D gene: .; clone size: few; J gene: TRBJ2-1; V gene: TRBV2; CDR3 protein: CASNRGGSRNLNEQFF; CDR3 DNA: TGTGCCAGCAATAGGGGGGGGTCTCGCAATCTTAATGAGCAGTTCTTC
D gene: TRBD2; clone size: .; J gene: TRBJ2-7; V gene: TRBV7-6; CDR3 protein: CASSLGAGGGYEQYF; CDR3 DNA: TGTGCCAGCAGCTTAGGGGCGGGAGGAGGATACGAGCAGTACTTC
D gene: TRBD2; clone size: .; J gene: TRBJ2-3; V gene: TRBV4-2; CDR3 protein: CASSQDRRGGLDTQYF; CDR3 DNA: TGTGCCAGCAGCCAAGATCGGCGGGGGGGCCTAGATACGCAGTATTTT
D gene: TRBD1; clone size: .; J gene: TRBJ2-7; V gene: TRBV6-5; CDR3 protein: CASSYGTGVYEQYF; CDR3 DNA: TGTGCCAGCAGTTATGGGACAGGGGTCTACGAGCAGTACTTC
D gene: TRBD1; clone size: few; J gene: TRBJ1-1; V gene: TRBV29-1; CDR3 protein: CSVEDFRQGASEAFF; CDR3 DNA: TGCAGCGTTGAAGACTTCAGACAGGGGGCCAGTGAAGCTTTCTTT
D gene: TRBD1; clone size: few; J gene: TRBJ2-3; V gene: TRBV29-1; CDR3 protein: CSVTDRGGTDTQYF; CDR3 DNA: TGCAGCGTAACCGACAGGGGTGGCACAGATACGCAGTATTTT
D gene: .; clone size: few; J gene: TRBJ1-1; V gene: TRBV5-4; CDR3 protein: CASSLDAQGGKAEAFF; CDR3 DNA: TGTGCCAGCAGCTTGGACGCCCAGGGAGGGAAGGCTGAAGCTTTCTTT
D gene: .; clone size: few; J gene: TRBJ1-1; V gene: TRBV20-1; CDR3 protein: CSARRNTEAFF; CDR3 DNA: TGCAGTGCTAGGAGGAACACTGAAGCTTTCTTT
D gene: .; clone size: .; J gene: TRBJ1-1; V gene: TRBV7-9; CDR3 protein: CARTPWGGDTEAFF; CDR3 DNA: TGTGCCAGGACGCCTTGGGGAGGGGATACTGAAGCTTTCTTT
D gene: .; clone size: few; J gene: TRBJ2-7; V gene: TRBV4-3; CDR3 protein: CASSQDLRTLNYEQYF; CDR3 DNA: TGCGCCAGCAGCCAAGATCTACGGACACTCAACTACGAGCAGTACTTC
D gene: TRBD2; clone size: few; J gene: TRBJ2-1; V gene: TRBV5-6; CDR3 protein: CASSLRAAGKQFF; CDR3 DNA: TGTGCCAGCAGCTTGCGTGCAGCGGGAAAACAGTTCTTC
D gene: .; clone size: .; J gene: TRBJ2-5; V gene: TRBV7-9; CDR3 protein: CASSLGGRLETQYF; CDR3 DNA: TGTGCCAGCAGCTTAGGTGGCAGGCTTGAGACCCAGTACTTC
D gene: .; clone size: few; J gene: TRBJ2-5; V gene: TRBV21-1; CDR3 protein: CASSKARVAETQYF; CDR3 DNA: TGTGCCAGCAGCAAAGCCCGGGTCGCAGAGACCCAGTACTTC
D gene: .; clone size: few; J gene: TRBJ1-5; V gene: TRBV6-1; CDR3 protein: CASSEGGLGNQPQHF; CDR3 DNA: TGTGCCAGCAGTGAAGGGGGCTTAGGCAATCAGCCCCAGCATTTT
D gene: .; clone size: few; J gene: TRBJ1-1; V gene: TRBV5-6; CDR3 protein: CASSLTGENTEAFF; CDR3 DNA: TGTGCCAGCAGCTTAACAGGAGAAAACACTGAAGCTTTCTTT
D gene: TRBD1; clone size: few; J gene: TRBJ1-4; V gene: TRBV19; CDR3 protein: CASSTQGWANEKLFF; CDR3 DNA: TGTGCCAGTAGTACACAGGGGTGGGCTAATGAAAAACTGTTTTTT
D gene: TRBD1; clone size: few; J gene: TRBJ2-7; V gene: TRBV29-1; CDR3 protein: CSVAGTGIYEQYF; CDR3 DNA: TGCAGCGTTGCCGGGACAGGGATTTACGAGCAGTACTTC
D gene: TRBD2; clone size: .; J gene: TRBJ2-2; V gene: TRBV9; CDR3 protein: CASSGGKGLAGENTGELFF; CDR3 DNA: TGTGCCAGCAGCGGAGGAAAGGGACTAGCGGGAGAGAACACCGGGGAGCTGTTTTTT
D gene: TRBD1; clone size: .; J gene: TRBJ1-5; V gene: TRBV2; CDR3 protein: CATKTGSTQPQHF; CDR3 DNA: TGTGCCACCAAGACAGGGTCGACTCAGCCCCAGCATTTT
D gene: TRBD2; clone size: few; J gene: TRBJ2-2; V gene: TRBV7-2; CDR3 protein: CASSFASGTGELFF; CDR3 DNA: TGTGCCAGCAGCTTCGCTAGCGGGACCGGGGAGCTGTTTTTT
D gene: .; clone size: few; J gene: TRBJ2-7; V gene: TRBV28; CDR3 protein: CASTLLSSYEQYF; CDR3 DNA: TGTGCCAGCACCCTACTTAGCTCCTACGAGCAGTACTTC
D gene: TRBD1; clone size: .; J gene: TRBJ2-5; V gene: TRBV6-5; CDR3 protein: CASGSGQGQETQYF; CDR3 DNA: TGTGCCAGCGGCTCGGGACAGGGCCAAGAGACCCAGTACTTC
D gene: .; clone size: few; J gene: TRBJ2-7; V gene: TRBV28; CDR3 protein: CASSSPYESYEQYF; CDR3 DNA: TGTGCCAGCAGTTCCCCTTATGAGTCCTACGAGCAGTACTTC
D gene: .; clone size: few; J gene: TRBJ2-1; V gene: TRBV29-1; CDR3 protein: CSVYHNEQFF; CDR3 DNA: TGCAGCGTTTATCACAATGAGCAGTTCTTC
D gene: .; clone size: few; J gene: TRBJ2-1; V gene: TRBV19; CDR3 protein: CASSLQSQYNEQFF; CDR3 DNA: TGTGCCAGTAGTTTGCAATCCCAGTACAATGAGCAGTTCTTC
D gene: TRBD1; clone size: .; J gene: TRBJ1-5; V gene: TRBV30; CDR3 protein: CAWSKDRGYQPQHF; CDR3 DNA: TGTGCCTGGAGTAAAGACAGGGGCTACCAGCCCCAGCATTTT
D gene: .; clone size: few; J gene: TRBJ2-3; V gene: TRBV6-6; CDR3 protein: CASTLHNTDTQYF; CDR3 DNA: TGTGCCAGCACCCTCCACAACACAGATACGCAGTATTTT
D gene: .; clone size: few; J gene: TRBJ2-7; V gene: TRBV5-8; CDR3 protein: CASSLAQSYEQYF; CDR3 DNA: TGTGCCAGCAGCTTGGCCCAGTCCTACGAGCAGTACTTC
D gene: .; clone size: .; J gene: TRBJ2-2; V gene: TRBV7-2; CDR3 protein: CASSLVGGLGGELFF; CDR3 DNA: TGTGCCAGCAGCTTAGTTGGCGGGCTTGGCGGGGAGCTGTTTTTT
D gene: .; clone size: few; J gene: TRBJ1-5; V gene: TRBV2; CDR3 protein: CASSQTLQWVGNQPQHF; CDR3 DNA: TGTGCCAGCAGTCAAACCCTACAGTGGGTGGGCAATCAGCCCCAGCATTTT
D gene: TRBD1; clone size: .; J gene: TRBJ2-7; V gene: TRBV4-1; CDR3 protein: CASSQEGTGGFEQYF; CDR3 DNA: TGCGCCAGCAGCCAAGAAGGGACAGGGGGATTTGAGCAGTACTTC
D gene: .; clone size: few; J gene: TRBJ1-1; V gene: TRBV18; CDR3 protein: CASSLTGNTEAFF; CDR3 DNA: TGTGCCAGCTCCCTCACAGGGAACACTGAAGCTTTCTTT
D gene: TRBD2; clone size: few; J gene: TRBJ2-3; V gene: TRBV9; CDR3 protein: CASSVNSGVTDTQYF; CDR3 DNA: TGTGCCAGCAGCGTAAACAGCGGGGTCACAGATACGCAGTATTTT